A selection of T cell receptor beta chains follows, all from one sample in a study of cytomegalovirus exposure and HLA in healthy donors. Sequenced by immunoSEQ multiplex PCR; TCRdb stores in-frame clones only, minus some. The sample comprises roughly 200,000 clones, less than 85% of which are singletons, and under 0.8% rests with the top ten. Specimen: PBMCs. The receptors were sampled from a man aged 18-30 years in good health and CMV-seronegative. The CDR3 runs from the conserved cysteine through the conserved F or W. Each record gives: J gene, clone size, V gene, D gene, CDR3 DNA, CDR3 protein. The D gene is left open where the match is weak. Not every row has a clone size; where given, it reads once, few, many or a size class.

J gene: TRBJ2-3
clone size: few
V gene: TRBV6-5
D gene: -
CDR3 DNA: TGTGCCAGCAGTTACTCTTTCAGGGAAACAGATACGCAGTATTTT
CDR3 protein: CASSYSFRETDTQYF

J gene: TRBJ1-1
clone size: -
V gene: TRBV2
D gene: -
CDR3 DNA: TGTGCCAGCAGTGCCGGTTCGGTGAACACTGAAGCTTTCTTT
CDR3 protein: CASSAGSVNTEAFF

J gene: TRBJ1-5
clone size: few
V gene: TRBV6-5
D gene: -
CDR3 DNA: TGTGCCAGCAGCCAAGGTGGGGGGAGGCAGCCCCAGCATTTT
CDR3 protein: CASSQGGGRQPQHF

J gene: TRBJ1-3
clone size: -
V gene: TRBV30
D gene: -
CDR3 DNA: TGTGCCTGGGGCGCAGCACAGAGCTCTGGAAACACCATATATTTT
CDR3 protein: CAWGAAQSSGNTIYF

J gene: TRBJ2-7
clone size: -
V gene: TRBV7-3
D gene: TRBD2
CDR3 DNA: TGTGCCAGCAGCTTAACGGGACTAGCGGGGACCTCCTACGAGCAGTACTTC
CDR3 protein: CASSLTGLAGTSYEQYF

J gene: TRBJ2-1
clone size: -
V gene: TRBV30
D gene: TRBD2
CDR3 DNA: TGTGCCTGGAGTGGACCGGGACTAGGTTACAATGAGCAGTTCTTC
CDR3 protein: CAWSGPGLGYNEQFF

J gene: TRBJ2-3
clone size: -
V gene: TRBV25-1
D gene: -
CDR3 DNA: TGTGCCAGCAGTGTCCCACAGGGTACGCAGTATTTT
CDR3 protein: CASSVPQGTQYF

J gene: TRBJ2-7
clone size: -
V gene: TRBV6-5
D gene: TRBD1
CDR3 DNA: TGTGCCAGCAGTTACCGGGACAGATACTACGAGCAGTACTTC
CDR3 protein: CASSYRDRYYEQYF

J gene: TRBJ2-2
clone size: -
V gene: TRBV14
D gene: TRBD2
CDR3 DNA: TGTGCCAGCAGCCGACTAGCGGGCCCGACGGACACCGGGGAGCTGTTTTTT
CDR3 protein: CASSRLAGPTDTGELFF

J gene: TRBJ2-3
clone size: -
V gene: TRBV7-2
D gene: -
CDR3 DNA: TGTGCCAGCAGCGACTCGCGCACAGATACGCAGTATTTT
CDR3 protein: CASSDSRTDTQYF

J gene: TRBJ2-7
clone size: -
V gene: TRBV29-1
D gene: -
CDR3 DNA: TGCAGCGTTGAATCTGGGGCCTCCTACGAGCAGTACTTC
CDR3 protein: CSVESGASYEQYF

J gene: TRBJ2-6
clone size: once
V gene: TRBV7-9
D gene: -
CDR3 DNA: TGTGCCAGCAGCTTAGGGGCGGGATCTGGGGCCAACGTCCTGACTTTC
CDR3 protein: CASSLGAGSGANVLTF

J gene: TRBJ1-5
clone size: -
V gene: TRBV19
D gene: -
CDR3 DNA: TGTGCCAGTAGTTGGTCGGCGGTTCAGCCCCAGCATTTT
CDR3 protein: CASSWSAVQPQHF

J gene: TRBJ1-1
clone size: few
V gene: TRBV2
D gene: TRBD1
CDR3 DNA: TGTGCCAGCAGTCGGGGACAGGGCACTGAAGCTTTCTTT
CDR3 protein: CASSRGQGTEAFF

J gene: TRBJ1-2
clone size: -
V gene: TRBV2
D gene: TRBD1
CDR3 DNA: TGTGCCAGCAGTGTACAGACAGGGGGTTATGGCTACACCTTC
CDR3 protein: CASSVQTGGYGYTF

J gene: TRBJ1-6
clone size: -
V gene: TRBV27
D gene: -
CDR3 DNA: TGTGCCAGCAGTTTGGGGGGACTTGGCTATAATTCACCCCTCCACTTT
CDR3 protein: CASSLGGLGYNSPLHF

J gene: TRBJ2-7
clone size: once
V gene: TRBV6-5
D gene: -
CDR3 DNA: TGTGCCAGCAGTTACGGGGCAGGGTCCCGCGAGCAGTACTTC
CDR3 protein: CASSYGAGSREQYF

J gene: TRBJ2-2
clone size: -
V gene: TRBV10-3
D gene: TRBD2
CDR3 DNA: TGTGCCATCAGGCCCGGGACTAGCTTGTCCGGGGAGCTGTTTTTT
CDR3 protein: CAIRPGTSLSGELFF

J gene: TRBJ2-7
clone size: -
V gene: TRBV7-9
D gene: TRBD2
CDR3 DNA: TGTGCCAGCAGCTTTGGACTAGCGGGACCCTCCTCCGAGCAGTACTTC
CDR3 protein: CASSFGLAGPSSEQYF

J gene: TRBJ1-1
clone size: -
V gene: TRBV7-2
D gene: -
CDR3 DNA: TGTGCCAGCAGCATACAGCAGGACACTGAAGCTTTCTTT
CDR3 protein: CASSIQQDTEAFF

J gene: TRBJ2-2
clone size: -
V gene: TRBV5-4
D gene: TRBD2
CDR3 DNA: TGTGCCAGCAGCTTGGGGGGACTACTGAACACCGGGGAGCTGTTTTTT
CDR3 protein: CASSLGGLLNTGELFF

J gene: TRBJ1-2
clone size: -
V gene: TRBV2
D gene: TRBD1
CDR3 DNA: TGTGCCAGCAGTGAACTGCTCGGACAGGGAACTTACTATGGCTACACCTTC
CDR3 protein: CASSELLGQGTYYGYTF

J gene: TRBJ1-2
clone size: -
V gene: TRBV2
D gene: TRBD1
CDR3 DNA: TGTGCCAGCAGTCAGACAGGGGTAGATGGCTACACCTTC
CDR3 protein: CASSQTGVDGYTF

J gene: TRBJ2-2
clone size: -
V gene: TRBV7-3
D gene: -
CDR3 DNA: TGTGCCAGCAGCGCCATTCCCCCCGACTCCACCGGGGAGCTGTTTTTT
CDR3 protein: CASSAIPPDSTGELFF

J gene: TRBJ2-7
clone size: -
V gene: TRBV6-1
D gene: TRBD1
CDR3 DNA: TGTGCCACCAAATCCGGGACAGTGGGGAACGAGCAGTACTTC
CDR3 protein: CATKSGTVGNEQYF

J gene: TRBJ2-7
clone size: -
V gene: TRBV7-9
D gene: TRBD1
CDR3 DNA: TGTGCCAGCAGCTCCATCGGGACAGGGGTACGGGAGCAGTACTTC
CDR3 protein: CASSSIGTGVREQYF

J gene: TRBJ1-1
clone size: -
V gene: TRBV7-3
D gene: TRBD1
CDR3 DNA: TGTGCCAGCAGCACGACAGGGGGCAACGCTGAAGCTTTCTTT
CDR3 protein: CASSTTGGNAEAFF

J gene: TRBJ2-1
clone size: -
V gene: TRBV19
D gene: -
CDR3 DNA: TGTGCCAGTAGTTTTGACAGGTCGAGCTCCTACAATGAGCAGTTCTTC
CDR3 protein: CASSFDRSSSYNEQFF

J gene: TRBJ2-2
clone size: -
V gene: TRBV28
D gene: -
CDR3 DNA: TGTGCCAGCAGTTTGGACCTGTCGGCGGGCACCGGGGAGCTGTTTTTT
CDR3 protein: CASSLDLSAGTGELFF

J gene: TRBJ2-7
clone size: once
V gene: TRBV7-9
D gene: -
CDR3 DNA: TGTGCCAGCAGCTTAGCGGGGGGTAGCTCCTACGAGCAGTACTTC
CDR3 protein: CASSLAGGSSYEQYF

J gene: TRBJ2-1
clone size: -
V gene: TRBV11-2
D gene: TRBD2
CDR3 DNA: TGTGCCAGCAGCTTTCTTCTAGCGGGAGCGTCCAATGAGCAGTTCTTC
CDR3 protein: CASSFLLAGASNEQFF

J gene: TRBJ2-7
clone size: -
V gene: TRBV27
D gene: -
CDR3 DNA: TGTGCCAGCAGTTTATCGAACTGGGACACCTCCTACGAGCAGTACTTC
CDR3 protein: CASSLSNWDTSYEQYF

J gene: TRBJ2-4
clone size: few
V gene: TRBV14
D gene: -
CDR3 DNA: TGTGCCAGCAGCCCTAGGGGGTACATTCAGTACTTC
CDR3 protein: CASSPRGYIQYF

J gene: TRBJ1-2
clone size: -
V gene: TRBV7-9
D gene: -
CDR3 DNA: TGTGCCAGCAGCCGGGAGGCCCATGGCTACACCTTC
CDR3 protein: CASSREAHGYTF

J gene: TRBJ2-7
clone size: once
V gene: TRBV2
D gene: -
CDR3 DNA: TGTGCCAGCGGTTCGGACTACGAGCAGTACTTC
CDR3 protein: CASGSDYEQYF

J gene: TRBJ1-6
clone size: -
V gene: TRBV5-4
D gene: -
CDR3 DNA: TGTGCCAGCAGCCCGGGGACTCAACGGACATATAATTCACCCCTCCACTTT
CDR3 protein: CASSPGTQRTYNSPLHF

J gene: TRBJ1-2
clone size: few
V gene: TRBV4-2
D gene: -
CDR3 DNA: TGTGCCAGCAGCCAACTTACTACAGGGTCCTATGGCTACACCTTC
CDR3 protein: CASSQLTTGSYGYTF

J gene: TRBJ1-5
clone size: -
V gene: TRBV2
D gene: -
CDR3 DNA: TGTGCCAGCAGTGGGACAGCTAGCAATCAGCCCCAGCATTTT
CDR3 protein: CASSGTASNQPQHF

J gene: TRBJ2-5
clone size: -
V gene: TRBV7-9
D gene: TRBD1
CDR3 DNA: TGTGCCAGCAGCCCGACAGGGGGAAGGGTAGAGACCCAGTACTTC
CDR3 protein: CASSPTGGRVETQYF

J gene: TRBJ1-2
clone size: -
V gene: TRBV28
D gene: -
CDR3 DNA: TGTGCCAGCAGTTCGGTGGGGCAACTCAACTATGGCTACACCTTC
CDR3 protein: CASSSVGQLNYGYTF

J gene: TRBJ2-6
clone size: -
V gene: TRBV6-1
D gene: -
CDR3 DNA: TGTGCCAGCACTAGCTCTGGGGCCAACGTCCTGACTTTC
CDR3 protein: CASTSSGANVLTF

J gene: TRBJ2-1
clone size: -
V gene: TRBV5-1
D gene: -
CDR3 DNA: TGCGCCAGCAGCTTGGTCGCAGGGGTAGGCTCCTACAATGAGCAGTTCTTC
CDR3 protein: CASSLVAGVGSYNEQFF

J gene: TRBJ1-5
clone size: -
V gene: TRBV6-4
D gene: -
CDR3 DNA: TGTGCCAGTAGCGGGGGGCCCAATCAGCCCCAGCATTTT
CDR3 protein: CASSGGPNQPQHF

J gene: TRBJ1-1
clone size: few
V gene: TRBV27
D gene: -
CDR3 DNA: TGTGCCAGCAGTTTACTATCCTACACTGAAGCTTTCTTT
CDR3 protein: CASSLLSYTEAFF

J gene: TRBJ2-3
clone size: -
V gene: TRBV6-4
D gene: -
CDR3 DNA: TGTGCCAGCAGTGCCTCGTCGCGAAGCACAGATACGCAGTATTTT
CDR3 protein: CASSASSRSTDTQYF

J gene: TRBJ2-7
clone size: -
V gene: TRBV9
D gene: TRBD1
CDR3 DNA: TGTGCCAGCAGCGTATCAGGACAGGGATCCTACGAGCAGTACTTC
CDR3 protein: CASSVSGQGSYEQYF